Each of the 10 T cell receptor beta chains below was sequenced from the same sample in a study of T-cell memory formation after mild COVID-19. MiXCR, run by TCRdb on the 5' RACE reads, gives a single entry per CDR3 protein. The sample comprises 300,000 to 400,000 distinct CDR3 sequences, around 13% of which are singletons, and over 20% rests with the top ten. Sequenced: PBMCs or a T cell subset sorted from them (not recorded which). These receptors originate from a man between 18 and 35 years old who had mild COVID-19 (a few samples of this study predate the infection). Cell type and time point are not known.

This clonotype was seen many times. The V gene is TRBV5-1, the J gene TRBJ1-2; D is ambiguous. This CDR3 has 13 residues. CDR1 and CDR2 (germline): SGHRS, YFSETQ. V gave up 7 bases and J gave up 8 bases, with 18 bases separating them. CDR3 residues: CASSPPDPWGYTF. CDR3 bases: TGCGCCAGCTCCCCCCCGGACCCTTGGGGCTACACCTTC.

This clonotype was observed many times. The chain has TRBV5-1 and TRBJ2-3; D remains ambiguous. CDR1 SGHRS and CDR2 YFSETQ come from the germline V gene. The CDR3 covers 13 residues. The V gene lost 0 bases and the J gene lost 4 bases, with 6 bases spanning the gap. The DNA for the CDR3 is TGCGCCAGCAGCTTGGTTCCCTCAGATACGCAGTATTTT. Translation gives CASSLVPSDTQYF.

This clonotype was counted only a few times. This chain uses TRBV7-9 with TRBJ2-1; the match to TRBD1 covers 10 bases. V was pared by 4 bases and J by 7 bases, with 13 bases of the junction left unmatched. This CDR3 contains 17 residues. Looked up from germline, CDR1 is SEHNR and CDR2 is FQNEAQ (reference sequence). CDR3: CASSSPGQGIGRNEQFF. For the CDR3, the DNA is TGTGCCAGCAGCTCACCGGGACAGGGGATAGGTAGGAATGAGCAGTTCTTC.

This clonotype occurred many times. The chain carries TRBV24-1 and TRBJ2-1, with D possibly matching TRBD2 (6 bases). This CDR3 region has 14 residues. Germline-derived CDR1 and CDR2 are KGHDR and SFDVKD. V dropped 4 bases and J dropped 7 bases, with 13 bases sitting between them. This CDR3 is CATSEPDYPNEQFF. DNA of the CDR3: TGTGCCACCAGTGAGCCGGACTACCCAAATGAGCAGTTCTTC.

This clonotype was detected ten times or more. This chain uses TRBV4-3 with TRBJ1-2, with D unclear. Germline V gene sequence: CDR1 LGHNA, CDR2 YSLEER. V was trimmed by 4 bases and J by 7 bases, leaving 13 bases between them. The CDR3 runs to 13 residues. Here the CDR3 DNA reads TGCGCCAGCAGCCCGACCGTTGCTGGTGGCTACACCTTC. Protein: CASSPTVAGGYTF.

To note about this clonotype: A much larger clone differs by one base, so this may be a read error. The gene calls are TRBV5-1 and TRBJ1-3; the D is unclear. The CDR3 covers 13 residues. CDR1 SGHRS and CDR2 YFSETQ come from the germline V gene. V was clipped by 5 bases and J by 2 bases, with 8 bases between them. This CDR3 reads CASRSGAGNTIYF. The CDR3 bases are TGCGCCAGCAGATCCGGGGCTGGAAACACCATATATTTT.

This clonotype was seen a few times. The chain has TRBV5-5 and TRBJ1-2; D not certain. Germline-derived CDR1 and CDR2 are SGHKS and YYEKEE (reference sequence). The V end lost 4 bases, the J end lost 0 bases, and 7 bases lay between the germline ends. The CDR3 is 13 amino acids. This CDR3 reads CASSPESNYGYTF. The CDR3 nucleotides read TGTGCCAGCAGCCCGGAATCTAACTATGGCTACACCTTC.

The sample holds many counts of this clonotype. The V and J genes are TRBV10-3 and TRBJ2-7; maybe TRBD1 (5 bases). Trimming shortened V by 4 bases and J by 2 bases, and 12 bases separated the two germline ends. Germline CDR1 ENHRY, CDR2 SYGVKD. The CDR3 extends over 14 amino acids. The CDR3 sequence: CAISGSDRAYEQYF. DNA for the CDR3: TGTGCCATCAGTGGGTCTGACAGAGCCTACGAGCAGTACTTC.

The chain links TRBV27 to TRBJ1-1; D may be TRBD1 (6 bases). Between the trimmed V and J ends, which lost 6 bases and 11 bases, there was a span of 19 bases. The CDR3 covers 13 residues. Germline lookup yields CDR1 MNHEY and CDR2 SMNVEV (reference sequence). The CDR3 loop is CASSQTASRGAFF. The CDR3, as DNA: TGTGCCAGCAGCCAGACAGCATCTAGGGGGGCTTTCTTT.

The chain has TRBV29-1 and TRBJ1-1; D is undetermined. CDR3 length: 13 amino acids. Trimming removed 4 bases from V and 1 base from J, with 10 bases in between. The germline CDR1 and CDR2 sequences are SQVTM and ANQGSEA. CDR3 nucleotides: TGCAGCGTTGCCCTGACGGGGAACACTGAAGCTTTCTTT. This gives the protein CSVALTGNTEAFF.